This T cell receptor beta chain was recovered during a study of blood T cells in healthy people across ages (dated by TCRdb to between 2014 and 2017). Regarding the research as a whole: In model experiments, roughly one uniquely barcoded TCR beta cDNA molecule per two T cells was captured by template switching. The study measured age-related changes in TCR beta repertoire diversity using deep sequencing normalized with unique cDNA molecular identifiers. Two additional independent replicas of 1 million unique cDNA reads from the same blood draw were analyzed for two donors (one aged 18 to 29 and one aged 80 or older). Donors of different ages were randomly distributed across sequencing lanes to avoid experimental bias. Donors were grouped into four age groups: young (average approximately 16 years), middle-aged (around 39), aged (around 66) and long-lived (about 82). Paper-wide results and their limitations: The long-lived group showed more naive CD4+ T cells, fewer expanded clones and increased TCR diversity than the aged group, suggesting age selection. The percentage of naive T cells measured by flow cytometry correlated strongly with observed TCR beta diversity. Estimates of total diversity based on one million sequenced T cells were considered lower bounds and underestimates. Because the CMV infection status of the donors was unknown, age-related changes in expanded clonotypes may potentially have been confounded. Observed TCR beta diversity per million T cells fell roughly linearly with age, and a significant reduction was already apparent by age approximately 41. Since profiling was done on bulk unsorted PBMCs, naive and antigen-experienced compartments could not be conclusively compared.

The library came from 5' RACE. Sequencing was carried out with an Illumina HiSeq 2500. The second PCR ran for roughly 7 to 12 cycles and used a J-beta primer mix along with a sample-barcoded 5' primer. A unique molecular identifier was introduced onto each TCR beta cDNA molecule by a template-switch 5' adaptor carrying 12 random nucleotides. Each sample yielded at least 3 million CDR3-containing paired-end reads. All of the RNA was converted into first-strand cDNA using the Mint cDNA synthesis kit, with a TRBC-specific oligonucleotide serving as the primer. After uracil-DNA glycosylase treatment, a first 18-cycle PCR used universal primers M1SS and BC2_uni_R on all cDNA. On the study's bioinformatics: Each sample was normalized by randomly selecting 1 million high-quality reads, each carrying a distinct molecular identifier. Reads sharing molecular identifiers were discarded rather than binned into consensus sequences. MiTCR, set to a Q25 quality threshold and the strictest error-elimination algorithm, was used for CDR3 identification, clonotype clustering and error correction. Lower-bound total TCR beta diversity was estimated with a nonparametric unseen species model using Euler transformation. The raw public reads went through TCRdb reprocessing: fastp at Q25, MiXCR clone calling, in-frame beta chains kept. Identical CDR3 proteins give one entry, which carries the most common genes and DNA. The V and J calls follow TCRdb's processing rather than the paper's. For this sample there are about 970,000 distinct CDR3 sequences; approximately 50% appear just once. The ten largest clones represent over 20% of the sample.

Details on this clonotype: Its antigen is still unknown. Base qualities are not provided; no much larger clone lies one nucleotide away.

Trimming costs V 7 bases and J 11 bases, and their ends lie 26 bases apart. From cysteine to phenylalanine, the CDR3 is 15 amino acids long. Only the CDR3 DNA stays, 45 bases, in frame from base 1. The germline V gene provides CDR1 MDHEN and CDR2 SYDVKM. The approximately 41 donors, aged roughly 6 to 95 years, were systemically healthy Caucasian individuals from Russia. Approximately 10 milliliters of peripheral blood were collected from each donor into EDTA-treated Vacutainer tubes. Ficoll-Paque density-gradient centrifugation was used to isolate PBMCs, with at least 6 million per sample. Trizol reagent was used to extract total RNA from PBMCs, with at least 5.5 micrograms per sample. For every donor, an aliquot of PBMCs went through flow cytometry to measure the percentages of naive CD45RAhigh/CD27high T cells.

The TCR sequence derives from a woman aged 60-70 years in good health. The specimen was blood. The chain couples TRBV28 to TRBJ1-1; tentative D gene TRBD1, with 6 bases matching. The CDR3 has the sequence CASTPHGAGTKWAFF. The DNA is as follows: TGTGCCAGCACCCCCCATGGGGCAGGGACAAAGTGGGCTTTCTTT.